The present T cell receptor (beta chain) was sequenced within a study of a mutant IDH1 vaccine in newly diagnosed glioma. At the level of the study: Commencement of vaccination occurred 4-6 weeks following radiotherapy alone, or concurrently with temozolomide cycles. Before enrollment, the patients had been treated with radiotherapy alone, temozolomide alone, or both together. Most of them had received both.

This clone has a count of ten or more. Its antigen is still unknown. Time point of the sample: week 5, during vaccination. The study gave 300 ug of mutant IDH1 20-mer peptide per vaccine dose, with topical imiquimod. Donors' newly diagnosed IDH1-mutant WHO grade 3 or 4 astrocytomas lacked nuclear ATRX. This table comes from immunoSEQ multiplex PCR, and its TCRdb copy is limited to in-frame clones, with some not included. The data contain around 34,000 clones, approximately 53% of them seen just once; the ten biggest clones take up 11%. The origin of this receptor is a woman aged 18 to 35 with glioma. The sequences come from PBMCs, collected from a glioma patient whose treatment included an IDH1 peptide vaccine.

The CDR3: CASSSFSETEQYF. In DNA form, the CDR3 reads TGTGCCAGCAGCTCGTTCTCGGAGACCGAGCAGTACTTC. The chain has TRBV5-6 and TRBJ2-7; D gene uncertain. V lost 3 bases and J 6 bases, leaving 13 bases between the germline ends. Germline CDR1 and CDR2: SGHDT and YYEEEE. The CDR3 is 13 residues long.